Below, 3 T cell receptor beta chains from the same sample are listed, as sequenced in a study of vaccination and CD4 T cells after COVID-19. Cultured CD4+ T cells had their DNA profiled by the Oncomine TCR Beta short-read assay. TCRdb processed the PCR reads anew with MiXCR; each CDR3 protein has one entry. Among thousands of distinct CDR3 sequences listed, around 50% were seen once. Treatment defined: roughly ten-day PBMC culture with coronavirus spike peptide pools or control peptides (ViraFEST assay). Antigens of these TCRs are unknown. Sequenced input: CD4+ T cells from blood, cultured in vitro. These TCRs come from a human donor who had recovered from COVID-19.

This clonotype was counted only a few times. The chain joins TRBV27 to TRBJ2-3; the D gene could be TRBD1 or TRBD2 (5 bases each). Trimming cost V 6 bases and J 2 bases, with 12 bases left between them. Germline V CDR1 and CDR2: MNHEY, SMNVEV (reference sequence). CDR3 length: 14 residues. CDR3 nucleotides: TGTGCCAGCAGCCCTCGGGACCCCACAGATACGCAGTATTTT. Encoded protein: CASSPRDPTDTQYF.

J is TRBJ1-2 and V is TRBV10-2; D is unclear. CDR1 WSHSY and CDR2 SAAADI come from the germline V gene. The CDR3 is 15 amino acids. Trimming shortened V by 3 bases and J by 2 bases, and 13 bases separated the two germline ends. CDR3 nucleotide sequence: TGCGCCAGCAGTGATAGTTGGCCGTTCAACTATGGCTACACCTTC. This gives the protein CASSDSWPFNYGYTF.

The chain is built from TRBV6-1 and TRBJ1-5, with D hard to call. The germline V and J ends were trimmed by 6 bases and 6 bases, with 9 bases remaining between them. The CDR3 totals 12 residues. Germline-derived CDR1 and CDR2 are MNHNS and SASEGT. CDR3 sequence (DNA): TGTGCCAGCAGGCCAGCGGCTCAGCCCCAGCATTTT. This sequence encodes CASRPAAQPQHF.